This T cell receptor beta chain was sequenced during a study of esophageal squamous cell carcinoma under preoperative chemotherapy. Study information: Both tumor-infiltrating lymphocytes and peripheral blood T cells had their TCR repertoires profiled.

As to time point: after preoperative PTX-NDP chemotherapy. This CDR3 spans 17 amino acids. Looked up from germline, CDR1 is SGHTA and CDR2 is FQGNSA. TCRdb re-analysed the PCR reads in MiXCR, keeping a single row per CDR3 protein. The data contain around 30,000 distinct CDR3 sequences, 40% to 65% of them singletons. The study's findings and limits: Chemotherapy was followed by significantly higher TCR diversity in peripheral T cells only, not tumor-infiltrating lymphocytes. After paclitaxel-nedaplatin, abundant clones were more likely to contract than amplify. Post-treatment tumor-infiltrating lymphocytes appeared partly derived from peripheral T cells migrating into the tumor.

To note about this clonotype: Its specificity is not known.

The chain is built from TRBV7-2 and TRBJ2-3, with 9 bases lining up with TRBD2. The DNA end is more similar to TRBJ2-7, so the J call may be wrong. The specimen was obtained from a patient given preoperative chemotherapy. The TCR sequence derives from a human donor with esophageal squamous cell carcinoma. The donor label of this sample is uncertain. The CDR3 is CASSLDRGLAGLDTQYF. The CDR3, as DNA: TGTGCCAGCAGCTTGGATCGCGGGCTAGCGGGGCTAGATACGCAGTACTTC.